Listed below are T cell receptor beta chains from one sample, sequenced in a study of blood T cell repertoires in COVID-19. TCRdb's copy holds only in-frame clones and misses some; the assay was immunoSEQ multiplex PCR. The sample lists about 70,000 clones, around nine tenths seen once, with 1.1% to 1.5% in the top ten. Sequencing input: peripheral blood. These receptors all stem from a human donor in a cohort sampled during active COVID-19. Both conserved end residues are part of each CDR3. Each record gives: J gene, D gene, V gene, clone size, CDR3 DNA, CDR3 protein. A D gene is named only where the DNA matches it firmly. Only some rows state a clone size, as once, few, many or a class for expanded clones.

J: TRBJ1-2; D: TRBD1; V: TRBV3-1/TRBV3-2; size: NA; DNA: TGTGCCAGCAGCCGGGGACAGCCAAATGGCTACACCTTC; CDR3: CASSRGQPNGYTF
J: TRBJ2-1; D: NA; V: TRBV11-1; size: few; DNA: TGTGCCAGCAAGGGGCGGGACCATGAGCAGTTCTTC; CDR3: CASKGRDHEQFF
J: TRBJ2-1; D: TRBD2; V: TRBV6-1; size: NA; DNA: TGTGCCAGCAGTGACACAGGGACTAGCGGGAGGGCCTCATGGAATGAGCAGTTCTTC; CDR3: CASSDTGTSGRASWNEQFF
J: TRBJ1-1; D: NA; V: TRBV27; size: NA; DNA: TGTGCCAGCAGCCGACAGCAAAACGCTGAAGCTTTCTTT; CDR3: CASSRQQNAEAFF
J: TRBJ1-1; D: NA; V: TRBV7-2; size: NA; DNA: TGTGCCAGCAGCTTAATTCCAGGGAACACTGAAGCTTTCTTT; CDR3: CASSLIPGNTEAFF
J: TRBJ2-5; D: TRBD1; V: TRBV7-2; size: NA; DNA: TGTGCCAGCAGCAGACAGGGGCCGGCGGAGACCCAGTACTTC; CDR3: CASSRQGPAETQYF
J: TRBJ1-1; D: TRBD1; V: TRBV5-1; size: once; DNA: TGCGCCAGCAGCTCGTCTAACTGGCAGGGGGTAGAGGCTTTCTTT; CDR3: CASSSSNWQGVEAFF
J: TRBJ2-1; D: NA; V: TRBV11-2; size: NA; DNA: TGTGCCAGCAGCCTGGAGCGGTACAATGAGCAGTTCTTC; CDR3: CASSLERYNEQFF
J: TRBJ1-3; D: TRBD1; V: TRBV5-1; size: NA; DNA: TGCGCCAGCAGCGCGACAGGGAAAACTGGAAACACCATATATTTT; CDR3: CASSATGKTGNTIYF
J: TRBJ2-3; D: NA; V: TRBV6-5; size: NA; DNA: TGTGCCAGCAGGCGAGATACGCAGTATTTT; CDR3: CASRRDTQYF
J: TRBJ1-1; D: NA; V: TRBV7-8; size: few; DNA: TGTGCCAGCAGCTCCCCGGGAGGGGGATTGTTGTGGAACACTGAAGCTTTCTTT; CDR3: CASSSPGGGLLWNTEAFF
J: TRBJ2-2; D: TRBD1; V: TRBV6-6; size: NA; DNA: TGTGCCAGCGTGCCCCAGGGGGCCTACACCGGGGAGCTGTTTTTT; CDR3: CASVPQGAYTGELFF
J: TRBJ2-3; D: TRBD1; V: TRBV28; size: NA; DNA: TGTGCCAGCAGTTGGACAGGGTCGGATACGCAGTATTTT; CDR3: CASSWTGSDTQYF
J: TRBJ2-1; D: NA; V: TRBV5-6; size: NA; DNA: TGTGCCAGCAGCGGACGGACAGAGCAGTTCTTC; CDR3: CASSGRTEQFF
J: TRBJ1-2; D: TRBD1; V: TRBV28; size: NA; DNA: TGTGCCAGCAGTTTGGACCCCTCGGACAGGGGGTATGGCTACACCTTC; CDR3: CASSLDPSDRGYGYTF
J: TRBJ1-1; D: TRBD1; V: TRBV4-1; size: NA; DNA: TGCGCCAGCAGCCATAACCCTAGTGAGGGGGCAAACACTGAAGCTTTCTTT; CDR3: CASSHNPSEGANTEAFF
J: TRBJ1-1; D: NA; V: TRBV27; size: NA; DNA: TGTGCCAGCAGTTCGACAGCGAACACTGAAGCTTTCTTT; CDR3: CASSSTANTEAFF
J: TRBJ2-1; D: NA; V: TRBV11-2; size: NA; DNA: TGTGCCAGCAGCTTAGATTACCACGGGGTTCCCTACAATGAGCAGTTCTTC; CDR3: CASSLDYHGVPYNEQFF
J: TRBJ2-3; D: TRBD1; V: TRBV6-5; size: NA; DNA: TGTGCCAGCCGCAACAGGGGGATCGCAGATACGCAGTATTTT; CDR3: CASRNRGIADTQYF
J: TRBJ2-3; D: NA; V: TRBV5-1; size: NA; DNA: TGCGCCAGCAGCCCAGTCCCACCTGACACTAGCACAGATACGCAGTATTTT; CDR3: CASSPVPPDTSTDTQYF
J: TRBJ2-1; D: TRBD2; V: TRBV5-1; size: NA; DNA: TGCGCCAGCAGCTTGCCCGGGACTAGCGGAAATGAGCAGTTCTTC; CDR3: CASSLPGTSGNEQFF
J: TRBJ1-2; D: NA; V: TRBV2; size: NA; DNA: TGTGCCAGCAGTGAACAGGGGTATGGCTACACCTTC; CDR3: CASSEQGYGYTF
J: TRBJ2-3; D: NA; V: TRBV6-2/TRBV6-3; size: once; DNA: TGTGCCAGCAGTTTGGCCCGGGAGTTCTCGCAGTATTTT; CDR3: CASSLAREFSQYF
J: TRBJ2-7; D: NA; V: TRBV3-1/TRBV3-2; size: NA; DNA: TGTGCCAGCAGCCTTGGGACTCTAATGAGCCAGCAGTACTTC; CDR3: CASSLGTLMSQQYF
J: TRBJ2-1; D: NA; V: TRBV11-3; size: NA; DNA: TGTGCCAGCAGCCCAGGCCCCTACAATGAGCAGTTCTTC; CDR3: CASSPGPYNEQFF
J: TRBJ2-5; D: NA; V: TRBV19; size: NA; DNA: TGTGCCAGTACCCCCGGACAGAAAGAGACCCAGTACTTC; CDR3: CASTPGQKETQYF
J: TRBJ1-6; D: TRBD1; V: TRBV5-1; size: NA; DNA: TGCGCCAGCAGCTTGGGGGGACAGGGTATATTCATGGGTTCACCCCTCCACTTT; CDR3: CASSLGGQGIFMGSPLHF
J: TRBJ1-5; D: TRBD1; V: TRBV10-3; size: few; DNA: TGTGCCAGCCGACAGGGGAGCGGGGATCAGCCCCAGCATTTT; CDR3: CASRQGSGDQPQHF
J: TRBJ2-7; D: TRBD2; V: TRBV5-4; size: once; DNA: TGTGCCAGCAGCTTGGACCCCGGCCGGGGGGGCGAGCAGTACTTC; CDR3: CASSLDPGRGGEQYF
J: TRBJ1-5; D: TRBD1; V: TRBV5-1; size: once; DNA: TGCGCCAGCAGCTTGGCCGTGGGACAGAGCCAGCATTTT; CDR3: CASSLAVGQSQHF
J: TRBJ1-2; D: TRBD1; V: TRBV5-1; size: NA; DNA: TGCGCCAGCAGCTTGGCCCCGGGACAGGGAGGCTCGGATGGCTACACCTTC; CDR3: CASSLAPGQGGSDGYTF
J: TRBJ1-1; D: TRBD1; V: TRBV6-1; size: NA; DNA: TGTGCCAGCAGTGAAGGGGACAGGGCTTTGGCTTTCTTT; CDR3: CASSEGDRALAFF
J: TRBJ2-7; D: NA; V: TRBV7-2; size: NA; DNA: TGTGCCAGCAGCTTAGCGGGAGGAGCCTACGAGCAGTACTTC; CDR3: CASSLAGGAYEQYF
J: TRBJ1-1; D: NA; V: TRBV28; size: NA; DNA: TGTGCCATCCGTACAGGTGGAACTGAAGCTTTCTTT; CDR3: CAIRTGGTEAFF
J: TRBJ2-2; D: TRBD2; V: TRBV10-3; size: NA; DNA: TGTGCCATCAAAGTACAGCGGGAGACCGGGGAGCTGTTTTTT; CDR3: CAIKVQRETGELFF
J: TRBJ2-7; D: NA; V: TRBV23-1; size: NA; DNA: TGCGCCAGCAGACACCCTTTCGAGCAGTACTTC; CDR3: CASRHPFEQYF